This TCR beta chain comes out of a study of response to subunit inactivated influenza vaccine (dated by TCRdb to about 2018). Looking at the study overall: The study used deep quantitative T cell receptor repertoire profiling to track responses to a trivalent subunit inactivated influenza vaccine.

General findings and caveats noted by the study authors: The authors suggested that each seasonal influenza vaccination may recruit only a limited number of new T cells.

To prepare the library, RT-PCR was applied. These reads were obtained on an Illumina HiSeq 2500. TCRdb passed the public sequencing reads through fastp at Q25 and MiXCR, retaining productive beta sequences. Rows merge per CDR3 protein into single entries with the most common DNA and genes. Here the sample has a few hundred thousand distinct CDR3 sequences; 21% occur a single time. The ten largest clones add up to roughly 10% of the sample. This clonotype was detected a few times. The specificity of this receptor is unknown. Per-base quality was not reported, and no clone a single base away is much larger than it. According to the germline V gene, CDR1 reads MGHRA and CDR2 reads YSYEKL. The CDR3 runs 16 residues from the cysteine to the phenylalanine. Only CDR3 DNA remains: 48 bases, in frame from the first base. The germline ends are 20 bases apart after V is trimmed by 2 bases and J by 10 bases.

The receptor was isolated from a man aged 50 to 69 who received an inactivated influenza vaccine. Donor details come from another sample of the same person, matched by shared clones. The chain is encoded by TRBV4-1 joined to TRBJ1-4; TRBD1 is a weak D gene call, 5 bases matching. Sequences were derived from PBMCs from blood, sampled 21 months after vaccination. CDR3 reads: CASSQSQGVGYRKLFF. The bases are TGCGCCAGCAGCCAATCGCAGGGCGTCGGTTACCGAAAACTGTTTTTT.